These 9 T cell receptor beta chains originate from one sample sequenced in a study of cytomegalovirus exposure and HLA in healthy donors (dated by TCRdb to the late 2010s). Library preparation used the immunoSEQ multiplex PCR assay. A mixture of 60 forward primers for TCR Vbeta segments and 13 reverse primers for TCR Jbeta segments was used in the multiplex PCR. Held by TCRdb, this immuneACCESS table contains in-frame sequences only and omits some clones. Under half of the omission traces to an unresolved V gene where checked; the cause of the rest is unknown. This sample is represented by about 130,000 clones; less than 85% of them were singletons. The ten top clones hold around 3.3% of the sample. Sequenced: PBMCs. The receptors shown here come from a male donor in good health and CMV-seronegative.

The chain uses TRBV7-9 and TRBJ2-6; D ambiguous. CDR3 size: 19 residues. The germline CDR1 and CDR2 sequences are SEHNR and FQNEAQ (reference sequence). Deletions cut 4 bases from V and 0 bases from J, with 19 bases between. The CDR3: CASSSPADRGSSGANVLTF. CDR3 nucleotides: TGTGCCAGCAGCTCCCCCGCGGATAGAGGAAGCTCTGGGGCCAACGTCCTGACTTTC.

The rearrangement joins TRBV6-5 to TRBJ1-1, with a tentative D call TRBD1 (5 bases). V was cut by 4 bases and J by 5 bases, with 20 bases left in between. CDR3 length: 16 residues. Germline CDR1 MNHEY, CDR2 SVGAGI. CDR3 protein: CASSFHLGRVVTEAFF. The CDR3 DNA follows: TGTGCCAGCAGTTTCCACCTGGGCAGGGTTGTTACTGAAGCTTTCTTT.

In its sample, this clone was seen once. The rearrangement uses TRBV19 and TRBJ1-6, with TRBD1 as a possible D gene (6 bases). V was clipped by 6 bases and J by 4 bases, with 13 bases between them. The CDR3 consists of 15 residues. Germline CDR1 reads LNHDA; CDR2 reads SQIVND (reference sequence). CDR3 nucleotide sequence: TGTGCCAGTAGACCGGGACACCGTTATAATTCACCCCTCCACTTT. As protein: CASRPGHRYNSPLHF.

The genes are TRBV9 and TRBJ2-7, with 10 positions matching TRBD2. V shed 0 bases and J 4 bases; nucleotides not matched to a gene: 7. The CDR3 covers 16 residues. Germline-derived CDR1 and CDR2 are SGDLS and YYNGEE. The CDR3 region has the DNA TGTGCCAGCAGCGTAGATCTGGCTAGCGGGAGATACGAGCAGTACTTC. Translating gives CASSVDLASGRYEQYF.

This chain connects TRBV25-1 to TRBJ1-1; TRBD1 aligns across 8 bases. This CDR3 is built from 14 residues. Unmatched junction bases numbered 13, after V lost 10 bases and J lost 6 bases. The germline V gene encodes CDR1 MGHDK and CDR2 SYGVNS. The DNA for the CDR3 is TGTGCCAAGGGGGCCGACAGGGGTAGGGCTGAAGCTTTCTTT. Translating gives CAKGADRGRAEAFF.

The chain combines TRBV6-1 with TRBJ1-2; TRBD1 aligns across 9 bases. Germline CDR1 MNHNS, CDR2 SASEGT. The CDR3 is made up of 17 amino acids. J was trimmed by 3 bases and V by 2 bases; bases with no gene match: 10. The CDR3 is CASSELILDRGDYGYTF. CDR3 coding DNA: TGTGCCAGCAGTGAATTAATCCTGGACAGGGGAGACTATGGCTACACCTTC.

The V call is TRBV5-5, the J call TRBJ1-1; D is unresolved. The germline CDR1 and CDR2 sequences are SGHKS and YYEKEE (reference sequence). The CDR3 has 14 residues. Trimming cost V 1 base and J 0 bases, with 7 bases left between them. For the CDR3, the DNA is TGTGCCAGCAGCTTGCGCAGTTTGAACACTGAAGCTTTCTTT. This codes for CASSLRSLNTEAFF.

The chain links TRBV7-9 to TRBJ1-5; 9 nucleotides agree with TRBD1. Germline values: CDR1 SEHNR, CDR2 FQNEAQ (reference sequence). With V trimmed by 5 bases and J by 2 bases, 4 bases remained unmatched. The CDR3 loop spans 15 amino acids. CDR3 in DNA: TGTGCCAGCAGCGAGGGACAGGGTGGCAATCAGCCCCAGCATTTT. Protein sequence: CASSEGQGGNQPQHF. Full variable domain (outside the CDR3, taken from reference TRBV7-9 and TRBJ1-5): DTGVSQNPRHKITKRGQNVTFRCDPISEHNRLYWYRQTLGQGPEFLTYFQNEAQLEKSRLLSDRFSAERPKGSFSTLEIQRTEQGDSAMYLCASSEGQGGNQPQHFGDGTRLSIL.

The V and J genes are TRBV6-5 and TRBJ1-6; possible D gene TRBD1, 5 bases. This CDR3 spans 15 amino acids. Germline loops: CDR1 MNHEY, CDR2 SVGAGI. Trimming removed 2 bases from V and 7 bases from J, with 12 bases in between. CDR3 loop: CASSYIRQRNSPLHF. The CDR3 bases are TGTGCCAGCAGTTACATTAGACAGCGAAATTCACCCCTCCACTTT.